This T cell receptor (beta chain) was recovered during a study of blood T cell repertoires in COVID-19. Study-wide background: COVID-19 samples, acute and convalescent, were from the United States, Italy and Spain. T cells, B-cell-depleted T cells, or PBMCs supplied cDNA or gDNA.

In the original analysis: Reference gene primer amplification yielded estimated nucleated cell counts. Generated by immunoSEQ multiplex PCR, the TCRdb table keeps only in-frame clones and is missing some. V and J calls and clone size are those listed in that table; D and trimming were worked out from the DNA. The sample consists of roughly 240,000 clones, 83% of them appearing once. The V gene's germline CDR1 is SGHRS and CDR2 YFSETQ. The CDR3 is 16 residues long. V lost 0 bases and J lost 3, with 14 bases in between. About this clone: This sample includes further DNA sequences coding for the same CDR3.

Sequenced input: peripheral blood. This chain connects TRBV5-1 to TRBJ2-3, with TRBD1 as a possible D gene (6 bases). This sequence was found in a man between 60 and 75 years old who had recovered from COVID-19. CDR3 in amino acids: CASSLVGRGGTDTQYF. CDR3 nucleotide sequence: TGCGCCAGCAGCTTGGTCGGCAGGGGTGGGACAGATACGCAGTATTTT.